Below, one T cell receptor beta chain is given with its context. Its target is not known. V lost 8 bases and J lost 0, with 8 bases in between. Germline loops: CDR1 SGHTA, CDR2 FQGNSA. The CDR3 length is 12 residues. The entry originates in a study of human T cells and chemical hapten exposure. Study-wide findings and caveats: With DPC sensitization, TCRs exceeding 1 in 1000 frequency showed no change. The study found expanded TCRs formed significantly more large CDR3 similarity clusters than controls. In the PT1 data, expanded TCR counts showed a positive correlation with patch test score.

Sample time point: pre-sensitization, week 0. Treatment indicated: therapeutic diphenylcyclopropenone sensitization with weekly scalp DPC. Unfractionated whole blood yielded the extracted total RNA. Each CDR3 protein is one row after TCRdb ran MiXCR on the RACE reads. This sample has under 40,000 distinct CDR3 sequences, with 9% to 12% found just once. The TCR was taken from a man between 45 and 60 years old with alopecia areata. Some clones in this sample may be carry-over from other donors' samples. Specimen: whole blood, collected in connection with sensitization to the hapten diphenylcyclopropenone (DPC). The genes are TRBV7-2 and TRBJ2-7, with unresolved D. DNA for the CDR3: TGTGCCAGCGGAAGGGACTCCTACGAGCAGTACTTC. It translates to CASGRDSYEQYF.